A single sample gave rise to the 7 T cell receptor beta chains below, sequenced in a study of cytotoxic CD8 clonotypes in ibrutinib-treated CLL. Clones were read by immunoSEQ multiplex PCR, and TCRdb kept only the in-frame ones, dropping some. The sample consists of 97,000 or so clones, approximately 78% of them appearing once. Specimen: PBMCs, collected after 12 months of ibrutinib treatment. The origin of the receptors is a human donor with chronic lymphocytic leukemia.

The rearrangement joins TRBV7-2 to TRBJ1-1, with D unresolved. V was cut by 4 bases and J by 0 bases, with 15 bases left in between. There are 16 residues in the CDR3. The V gene's germline CDR1 is SGHTA and CDR2 FQGNSA. The CDR3 DNA reads TGTGCCAGCAGCTCCCGTCCCCAGTTCATGAACACTGAAGCTTTCTTT. Its protein is CASSSRPQFMNTEAFF. Full variable domain (remainder filled in from reference TRBV7-2 and TRBJ1-1): GAGVSQSPSNKVTEKGKDVELRCDPISGHTALYWYRQSLGQGLEFLIYFQGNSAPDKSGLPSDRFSAERTGGSVSTLTIQRTQQEDSAVYLCASSSRPQFMNTEAFFGQGTRLTVV.

The chain links TRBV21-1 to TRBJ2-7; no check of the table's D call, TRBD1, against the DNA was made. TRBV21-1 is noted as a pseudogene. The CDR3 extends over 16 amino acids. The CDR3 here is CASSKLQGPPGYEQYF. CDR3 nucleotides: TGTGCCAGCAGCAAACTCCAGGGGCCCCCTGGCTACGAGCAGTACTTC.

The chain links TRBV11-3 to TRBJ2-1, with no clear D. Trimming shortened V by 3 bases and J by 3 bases, and 6 bases separated the two germline ends. The CDR3 runs 13 residues. Germline V gene data show CDR1 as SGHNT and CDR2 as YENEEA. The CDR3 sequence: CASSLSNYNEQFF. In nucleotides, the CDR3 is TGTGCCAGCAGCTTGAGTAACTACAATGAGCAGTTCTTC.

This clone was detected only once. The V and J genes are TRBV29-1 and TRBJ1-1, with unresolved D. The V and J ends lost 2 bases and 6 bases respectively, with 7 bases between them. CDR1 SQVTM and CDR2 ANQGSEA come from the germline V gene. The CDR3 length is 11 residues. The CDR3 bases are TGCAGCGTTGAAATGTTCGCTGAAGCTTTCTTT. It translates to CSVEMFAEAFF.

The gene calls are TRBV4-1 and TRBJ1-2; 7 bases are a match to TRBD1. Germline trimming cut 10 bases from V and 4 bases from J; bases unmatched to any gene: 15. Germline values: CDR1 MGHRA, CDR2 YSYEKL. This CDR3 contains 15 residues. The CDR3 protein is CAIGTGALFGYGYTF. The CDR3 DNA sequence: TGCGCCATCGGAACAGGGGCTCTCTTTGGCTATGGCTACACCTTC.

This clone was seen more than once but under ten times. The chain joins TRBV2 to TRBJ1-6, with 7 bases that match TRBD1. V shed 6 bases, J shed 6 bases, and the junction held 2 bases outside the gene matches. This CDR3 contains 13 residues. Germline CDR1 SNHLY, CDR2 FYNNEI. CDR3: CASRGDSNSPLHF. The CDR3 DNA reads as TGTGCCAGCAGGGGGGACAGTAATTCACCCCTCCACTTT.

This clone was observed a handful of times. The chain has TRBV28 and TRBJ2-1, with 10 bases aligning to TRBD1. V was clipped by 8 bases and J by 6 bases; unmatched bases: 10. Germline-derived CDR1 and CDR2 are MDHEN and SYDVKM. CDR3 length: 15 residues. CDR3 DNA sequence: TGTGCCAGCCCTCCAGCCGACAGGGGGCCCAATGAGCAGTTCTTC. Amino acid sequence: CASPPADRGPNEQFF.